This is a list of T cell receptor beta chains from one sample in a study of blood T cell repertoires in COVID-19. Clones were read by immunoSEQ multiplex PCR, and TCRdb kept only the in-frame ones, dropping some. The table has a few hundred thousand clones, roughly 80% seen once. What was sequenced was peripheral blood. The receptors were gathered from an elderly man with acute or convalescent COVID-19. CDR3s include the opening cysteine and the closing phenylalanine or tryptophan. The D gene is left open where the match is weak. Expanded clones are given a class, and other clones once, few, many or no size at all.

d_call	v_call	clone_size	j_call	cdr3_aa	cdr3_nt
TRBD1	TRBV19	NA	TRBJ1-1	CASNFRGTGAEAFF	TGTGCCAGTAATTTTCGCGGGACAGGTGCCGAAGCTTTCTTT
NA	TRBV6-4	few	TRBJ1-5	CASSGRENSNQPQHF	TGTGCCAGCAGTGGGCGGGAAAATAGCAATCAGCCCCAGCATTTT
TRBD2	TRBV5-1	NA	TRBJ2-1	CASSIPLAGAYNEQFF	TGCGCCAGCAGCATCCCTCTAGCGGGAGCCTACAATGAGCAGTTCTTC
NA	TRBV7-6	NA	TRBJ2-2	CASSFASSEIGELFF	TGTGCCAGCAGCTTTGCTAGCTCGGAGATCGGGGAGCTGTTTTTT
TRBD1	TRBV2	NA	TRBJ1-6	CASDSTGTANSPLHF	TGTGCCAGCGATTCAACCGGGACAGCTAATTCACCCCTCCACTTT
TRBD1	TRBV12-5	NA	TRBJ1-3	CASGRTGGTLGSGNTIYF	TGTGCTAGTGGTCGGACAGGGGGTACCCTAGGCTCTGGAAACACCATATATTTT
TRBD1	TRBV7-9	NA	TRBJ1-5	CASSLAGQGNSNQPQHF	TGTGCCAGCAGCTTAGCGGGACAGGGCAATAGCAATCAGCCCCAGCATTTT
NA	TRBV27	NA	TRBJ1-6	CASRVWAFASSYNSPLHF	TGTGCCAGCAGAGTTTGGGCCTTTGCAAGCTCCTATAATTCACCCCTCCACTTT
TRBD2	TRBV24-1	NA	TRBJ2-3	CATSVPGLAGLTDTQYF	TGTGCCACCAGTGTTCCGGGACTAGCGGGACTCACAGATACGCAGTATTTT
NA	TRBV6-6	NA	TRBJ2-2	CASTSRGTGELFF	TGTGCCAGCACAAGCCGAGGGACCGGGGAGCTGTTTTTT
NA	TRBV19	once	TRBJ2-2	CASREFGGSTGELFF	TGTGCCAGTCGAGAATTTGGGGGCTCCACCGGGGAGCTGTTTTTT
NA	TRBV6-5	few	TRBJ1-5	CATFRDTNSNQPQHF	TGTGCCACCTTCAGGGACACCAATAGCAATCAGCCCCAGCATTTT
TRBD1	TRBV15	NA	TRBJ2-1	CATSRTAGTGWNEQFF	TGTGCCACCAGCAGAACCGCCGGGACAGGGTGGAATGAGCAGTTCTTC
NA	TRBV7-9	NA	TRBJ1-2	CASSTSGGPGYGYTF	TGTGCCAGCAGCACTAGCGGGGGCCCCGGCTATGGCTACACCTTC
TRBD1	TRBV23-1	NA	TRBJ2-7	CASSQSEGTGGPLSYEQYF	TGCGCCAGCAGTCAATCTGAGGGGACAGGGGGCCCCCTCTCCTACGAGCAGTACTTC
TRBD2	TRBV20-1	NA	TRBJ2-7	CSASKREGYEQYF	TGCAGTGCTAGTAAGCGGGAGGGCTACGAGCAGTACTTC
NA	TRBV6-1	NA	TRBJ2-2	CASSEARFSTGELFF	TGTGCCAGCAGTGAAGCCAGGTTCTCCACCGGGGAGCTGTTTTTT
TRBD2	TRBV6-1	few	TRBJ2-7	CASSEKTVAGYEQYF	TGTGCCAGCAGTGAAAAGACGGTAGCGGGCTACGAGCAGTACTTC
TRBD1	TRBV19	once	TRBJ2-7	CASSQEDRVLHEQYF	TGTGCCAGTAGCCAAGAGGACAGGGTACTCCACGAGCAGTACTTC
NA	TRBV19	once	TRBJ1-5	CASSIPPEPQHF	TGTGCCAGTAGTATTCCACCGGAGCCCCAGCATTTT
TRBD2	TRBV3-1/TRBV3-2	once	TRBJ2-5	CASSQDTSGRAGETQYF	TGTGCCAGCAGCCAAGATACAAGCGGGAGGGCCGGTGAGACCCAGTACTTC
TRBD1	TRBV7-9	NA	TRBJ1-2	CASSLATTGGSYGYTF	TGTGCCAGCAGCCTCGCCACGACAGGGGGAAGCTATGGCTACACCTTC
NA	TRBV5-1	few	TRBJ1-1	CASSPRGTRGMNTEAFF	TGCGCCAGCAGCCCAAGGGGTACCCGAGGAATGAACACTGAAGCTTTCTTT
NA	TRBV18	NA	TRBJ2-1	CASSPPIDYNEQFF	TGTGCCAGCTCACCACCGATAGACTACAATGAGCAGTTCTTC
TRBD1	TRBV5-1	few	TRBJ2-6	CASSSGQNSGANVLTF	TGCGCCAGCAGCTCGGGACAGAATTCTGGGGCCAACGTCCTGACTTTC
TRBD1	TRBV2	NA	TRBJ2-3	CASSGQGPDTQYF	TGTGCCAGCAGTGGACAGGGACCAGATACGCAGTATTTT
NA	TRBV27	NA	TRBJ1-2	CASSGSGHFYGYTF	TGTGCCAGCAGTGGGTCGGGACATTTTTATGGCTACACCTTC
NA	TRBV6-6	NA	TRBJ2-7	CASRNQGLSYEQYF	TGTGCCAGCAGAAACCAGGGCCTCTCCTACGAGCAGTACTTC
NA	TRBV21-1	NA	TRBJ2-7	CASISRDREIFPYEQYF	TGTGCCAGCATCTCCCGGGACAGGGAAATTTTCCCCTACGAGCAGTACTTC
TRBD1	TRBV5-1	NA	TRBJ1-4	CASRRDRGEKLFF	TGCGCCAGCAGGAGGGACAGGGGTGAAAAACTGTTTTTT
NA	TRBV12-3/TRBV12-4	NA	TRBJ2-1	CASSLGGPNEQFF	TGTGCCAGCAGTTTAGGGGGCCCGAATGAGCAGTTCTTC
TRBD2	TRBV6-5	NA	TRBJ2-2	CASKTSGGSTGELFF	TGTGCCAGCAAAACTAGCGGGGGGTCCACCGGGGAGCTGTTTTTT
TRBD2	TRBV2	NA	TRBJ2-7	CASRGTSGINEQYF	TGTGCCAGCAGAGGGACTAGCGGGATCAACGAGCAGTACTTC
NA	TRBV3-1/TRBV3-2	NA	TRBJ1-2	CASSPTENYGYTF	TGTGCCAGCAGCCCGACAGAGAACTATGGCTACACCTTC
TRBD2	TRBV3-1/TRBV3-2	NA	TRBJ2-5	CASSPGGHRQETQYF	TGTGCCAGCAGCCCGGGGGGTCACAGACAAGAGACCCAGTACTTC
TRBD2	TRBV7-8	NA	TRBJ2-1	CASSYKASGGRYNEQFF	TGTGCCAGCAGTTATAAAGCTAGCGGGGGGCGCTACAATGAGCAGTTCTTC
TRBD2	TRBV24-1	once	TRBJ2-5	CATSERDYLRGTQYF	TGTGCCACCAGTGAGCGGGACTACCTACGTGGGACCCAGTACTTC
NA	TRBV27	NA	TRBJ2-7	CASRTGGNHEQYF	TGTGCCAGCCGAACCGGGGGTAACCACGAGCAGTACTTC
TRBD2	TRBV24-1	NA	TRBJ2-1	CATSDVRGSSYNEQFF	TGTGCCACCAGTGATGTGCGGGGGAGCTCCTACAATGAGCAGTTCTTC